This TCR beta chain stems from a study of response to subunit inactivated influenza vaccine. Study-wide results and caveats: Authors suggested each seasonal influenza vaccination recruits few new T cells.

CDR3 size: 14 residues. The V gene's germline CDR1 is DFQATT and CDR2 SNEGSKA (reference sequence). Trimming cost V 4 bases and J 1 base, with 11 bases left between them. In TCRdb, the RT-PCR reads were re-called with MiXCR into one record per CDR3 protein. The sample holds 450,000 to 600,000 distinct CDR3 sequences, more than 15% seen once. In regard to this clonotype: Its target is not known.

This sequence joins TRBV20-1 and TRBJ1-5; D is unclear. This specimen consisted of CD4+ T cells sorted from PBMCs, obtained about 24 months after vaccination. The sequence was obtained from a man between 50 and 69 years old who received an inactivated influenza vaccine. The chain's CDR3 is CSATPGGSNQPQHF. CDR3 in DNA: TGCAGTGCTACCCCGGGAGGGAGCAATCAGCCCCAGCATTTT.